This T cell receptor (beta chain) appears in the sequencing data of a study of blood T cell repertoires in COVID-19. At the level of the study: COVID-19 samples, acute and convalescent, were from the United States, Italy and Spain.

The CDR3 has 13 amino acids. V shed 6 bases and J shed 6 bases, with 15 bases lying between them. Germline V gives CDR1 LGHDT, CDR2 YNNKEL (reference sequence). Original methodology: Reference gene primer amplification gave nucleated cell count estimates. Libraries were prepared by immunoSEQ multiplex PCR; TCRdb keeps only in-frame clonotypes and omits some of them. The DNA was the basis for D and trimming; V, J and clone size are from that table. Here the sample spans 130,000 to 150,000 clones, around 80% being singletons. This TCR derives from an older woman with acute or convalescent COVID-19. The V gene is TRBV3-1 (or the pseudogene TRBV3-2), the J gene TRBJ2-7, with D perhaps matching TRBD2 (5 bases). Material for sequencing was peripheral blood. The CDR3 loop reads CASSSSELGEQYF. The CDR3 region has the DNA TGTGCCAGCAGTTCCTCGGAACTAGGCGAGCAGTACTTC.